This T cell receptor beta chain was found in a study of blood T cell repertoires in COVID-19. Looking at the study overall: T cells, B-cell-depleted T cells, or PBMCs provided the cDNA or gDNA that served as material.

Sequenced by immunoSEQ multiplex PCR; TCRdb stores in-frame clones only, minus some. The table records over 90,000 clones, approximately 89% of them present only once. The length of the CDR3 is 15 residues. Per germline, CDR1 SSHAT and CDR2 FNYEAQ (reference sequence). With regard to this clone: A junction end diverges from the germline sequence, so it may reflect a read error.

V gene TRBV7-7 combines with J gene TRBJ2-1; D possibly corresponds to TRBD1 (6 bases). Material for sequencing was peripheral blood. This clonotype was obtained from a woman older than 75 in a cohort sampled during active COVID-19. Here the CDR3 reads CASSFNRDLDNEQFF. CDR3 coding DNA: TGTGCTAGCAGCTTCAACAGGGATTTGGACAATGAGCAGTTCTTC. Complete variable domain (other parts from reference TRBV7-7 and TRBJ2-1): GAGVSQSPRYKVTKRGQDVTLRCDPISSHATLYWYQQALGQGPEFLTYFNYEAQPDKSGLPSDRFSAERPEGSISTLTIQRTEQRDSAMYRCASSFNRDLDNEQFFGPGTRLTVL.